This TCR beta chain comes out of a study of blood T cell repertoires in COVID-19. Study as a whole: Material from acute and convalescent COVID-19 was sourced from the United States, Italy and Spain. Sources were T cells, B-cell-depleted T cells, or PBMCs; the material itself was cDNA or gDNA.

Germline V lookup: CDR1 SGHNT, CDR2 YYREEE (reference sequence). The CDR3 is made up of 15 amino acids. The V gene lost 4 bases and the J gene lost 4 bases, with 17 bases spanning the gap. Study processing details: The authors estimated nucleated cell counts from reference gene primer amplification. Assay: immunoSEQ multiplex PCR; the TCRdb copy retains only in-frame clones and omits some. Clone size and V and J calls were adopted from that table, with D and trimming inferred from the DNA. Altogether about 230,000 clones are present, approximately 80% being singletons, with the ten largest covering about 8%.

The receptor comes from a woman aged 50 to 65 with acute or convalescent COVID-19. The chain couples TRBV5-4 to TRBJ1-2; D not certain. Sequenced input: peripheral blood. The CDR3, as DNA: TGTGCCAGCAGCCCAACGGCGGGAGCCGGCTATGGCTACACCTTC. Its protein is CASSPTAGAGYGYTF. The full variable domain, its missing parts supplied by reference TRBV5-4 and TRBJ1-2, is ETGVTQSPTHLIKTRGQQVTLRCSSQSGHNTVSWYQQALGQGPQFIFQYYREEENGRGNFPPRFSGLQFPNYSSELNVNALELDDSALYLCASSPTAGAGYGYTFGSGTRLTVV.